The rows below give T cell receptor beta chains drawn from one sample of a study of shared clonotypes between healthy human individuals. The table came from immunoSEQ multiplex PCR; TCRdb's copy has only in-frame clones and leaves some out. The data show about 2.2 million clones, 85% to 95% seen once. Sequenced sample: naive CD8+ T cells from PBMCs. These receptor sequences come from a man younger than 35 in good health. Some clones in this sample may be carry-over from other donors' samples. The conserved cysteine and the conserved F or W are not part of the CDR3 here. Fields, in order: V gene, D gene, J gene, CDR3 protein. A D gene is named only where the DNA matches it firmly.

TRBV27	TRBD2	TRBJ2-7	ATRTSGNSYEQY
TRBV19	NA	TRBJ1-1	ASSYIWGQITEAF
TRBV5-4	TRBD1	TRBJ2-1	ARGTGDEQF
TRBV2	NA	TRBJ2-1	ASKTGSSYNEQF
TRBV7-9	NA	TRBJ1-4	ASSTSGDGEKLF
TRBV9	NA	TRBJ2-1	ASSPRRDEQF
TRBV14	NA	TRBJ2-7	ASSLSPRLEQY
TRBV7-9	NA	TRBJ2-3	ASSARLGAPQELQY
TRBV10-2	NA	TRBJ2-3	ASSEWGLSTDTQY
TRBV4-3	NA	TRBJ2-1	ASSQDPPLGQGTYNEQF
TRBV7-8	TRBD2	TRBJ2-3	ASSLRTSGRLTDTQY
TRBV4-1	NA	TRBJ2-2	ASSQGGGLATGELF
TRBV25-1	NA	TRBJ2-3	ASSGTSGGTDTQY
TRBV25-1	TRBD1	TRBJ2-7	ASVGQEYEQY
TRBV27	NA	TRBJ2-1	ASSLSAVILVDEQF
TRBV5-8	NA	TRBJ1-4	ASSLPGFDGEKLF
TRBV14	TRBD1	TRBJ1-1	ASSPDRGLRTEAF
TRBV5-4	NA	TRBJ1-1	ASSFRGAPTEAF
TRBV5-1	NA	TRBJ1-1	ASSLEGLMNTEAF
TRBV30	TRBD1	TRBJ1-1	AWRAGGYTEAF
TRBV29-1	NA	NA	SVEAADGAPYEQY
TRBV10-3	NA	TRBJ1-4	AISEGTSTNEKLF
TRBV4-2	TRBD2	TRBJ2-1	ASSQDLLAGDEQF
TRBV10-3	NA	TRBJ2-2	AIWGAGELF
TRBV7-8	TRBD1	TRBJ2-3	ASSTRDRATDTQY
TRBV7-9	NA	TRBJ2-1	ASSLGGTPYNEQF
TRBV7-2	NA	TRBJ2-7	ASSLGQYEQY
TRBV5-1	NA	TRBJ1-1	ASSLLAQGSVRRNTEAF
TRBV15	NA	TRBJ2-7	ATSISPGAVSYEQY
TRBV11-1	NA	TRBJ2-7	ASSSIIETLQY
TRBV27	NA	TRBJ2-7	ASSLLTGTGSYEQY
TRBV25-1	TRBD1	TRBJ2-1	ASGHRGLRNEQF
TRBV7-9	NA	TRBJ2-1	ASSSITGSNEQF
TRBV2	NA	TRBJ1-2	ASSEEGTANYGYT
TRBV15	NA	TRBJ2-3	ATLNDPRAADTQY
TRBV6-6	NA	TRBJ1-2	ASSYTRASEIYGYT
TRBV5-1	NA	TRBJ1-1	ASRLGGTEAF
TRBV5-1	NA	TRBJ2-3	ASRPGMSTDTQY
TRBV21-1	NA	TRBJ2-6	ASSKESMASGANVLT
TRBV7-8	NA	TRBJ1-3	ASSLAPEFGRSGNTIY
TRBV28	NA	TRBJ1-2	ASSFLGNYGYT
TRBV15	NA	TRBJ1-2	ATSRAAMGRT
TRBV27	NA	TRBJ1-4	ASSPGGGNEKLF
TRBV10-3	TRBD1	TRBJ2-5	AISERTGGQETQY
TRBV5-6	TRBD2	TRBJ2-1	ASSPRGGLAGGEGF
TRBV28	NA	TRBJ2-1	ASRLGLDEAYNEQF
TRBV28	TRBD1	TRBJ1-2	ASSLIRDRRNYGYT
TRBV5-1	TRBD2	TRBJ2-7	ASSGVGGRAGEQY
TRBV7-9	TRBD1	TRBJ2-5	ATKSLRDSQETQY
TRBV27	TRBD1	TRBJ2-1	ASSPPAGQGGVVF
TRBV6-1	TRBD2	TRBJ2-7	ASSEDGGISYEQY
TRBV29-1	NA	TRBJ2-1	SAKHRDHEQF
TRBV27	NA	TRBJ1-1	ASSPRVGNTEAF
TRBV28	NA	TRBJ2-4	ASSSPVGALNIQY